This TCR beta chain was documented in a study of OX40 agonist ivuxolimab in advanced cancers. Turning to the study itself: At doses from 0.01 to 10 mg/kg, patients were given intravenous ivuxolimab every 2 weeks. Study conclusions and caveats: Expanded peripheral T cells had an undetermined antigen specificity. Researchers report that CD8+ T cells had, on average, more expanded clones than CD4+.

Trimming removed 4 bases at V and 5 bases at J, with 5 bases between. The CDR3 has 11 residues. The germline gives CDR1 SGHDN, CDR2 FVKESK. Repertoires were generated with immunoSEQ multiplex PCR, while TCRdb's copy carries only in-frame clones and drops some. The sample comprises about 62,000 clones, 70% to 90% of which are singletons, and about 0.26% rests with the top ten. As to this clone: Its antigen is unknown.

This receptor was obtained from an adult with an advanced solid tumor such as melanoma, head and neck, liver or kidney cancer. The sequencing here drew on CD4+ or CD8+ T cells sorted from blood, taken in a trial of the OX40 agonist ivuxolimab. This sequence joins TRBV14 and TRBJ2-5, with D hard to call. The CDR3 sequence is CASSRTETQYF. In DNA, the CDR3 is TGTGCCAGCAGCCGAACGGAGACCCAGTACTTC.